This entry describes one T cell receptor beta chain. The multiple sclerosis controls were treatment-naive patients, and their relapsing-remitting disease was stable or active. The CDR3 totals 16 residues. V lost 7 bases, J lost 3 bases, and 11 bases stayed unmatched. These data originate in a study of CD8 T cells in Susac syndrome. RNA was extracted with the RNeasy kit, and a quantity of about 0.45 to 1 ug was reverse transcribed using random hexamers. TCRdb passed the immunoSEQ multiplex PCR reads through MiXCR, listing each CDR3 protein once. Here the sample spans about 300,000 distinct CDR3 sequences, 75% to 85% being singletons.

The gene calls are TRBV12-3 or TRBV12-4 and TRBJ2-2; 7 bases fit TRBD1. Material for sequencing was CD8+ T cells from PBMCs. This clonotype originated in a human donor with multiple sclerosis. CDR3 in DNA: TGTGCCAGCATCCTGGACAGGTTTATTTACACCGGGGAGCTGTTTTTT. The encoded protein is CASILDRFIYTGELFF.